The sequence of this T cell receptor (beta chain) was determined in a study of control samples from healthy donors and cancer patients. Per the germline V gene, CDR1 is SNHLY and CDR2 is FYNNEI. This CDR3 has 13 amino acids. The V end lost 6 bases, the J end lost 4 bases, and 12 bases lay between the germline ends. Measured with immunoSEQ multiplex PCR; TCRdb has only the in-frame clones, and not every one. The sample includes some 76,000 clones, about nine tenths of them seen just once. The sequence was collected from a woman aged 45 to 65 with colorectal cancer. The V gene is TRBV2, the J gene TRBJ1-2, with D possibly being TRBD1 (6 bases). Sequenced: PBMCs. The CDR3 DNA is TGTGCCAGCAGCCAGGGGACATCCTATGGCTACACCTTC. Translating it yields CASSQGTSYGYTF.